This TCR beta chain is from a study of blood T cell repertoires in COVID-19. Across the whole study: Samples representing acute and convalescent COVID-19 were sourced from the United States, Italy and Spain. Sample material is recorded as cDNA or gDNA derived from T cells, B-cell-depleted T cells, or PBMCs.

Per the authors' pipeline: Cell counts per sample came from amplifying reference gene primers. Method: immunoSEQ multiplex PCR; TCRdb's copy keeps in-frame clones and lacks some. D and trimming come from the DNA, and the V and J calls and clone size come from that table. In the table there are around 240,000 clones, approximately 82% of which are singletons. Germline values: CDR1 SGHRS, CDR2 YFSETQ. V shed 1 base and J 10 bases; nucleotides not matched to a gene: 4. The CDR3 has 13 amino acids. The chain uses TRBV5-1 and TRBJ2-1, with 8 nucleotides matching TRBD2. Material for sequencing was peripheral blood. The receptor's source is an elderly woman with acute or convalescent COVID-19. CDR3 DNA: TGCGCCAGCAGCTTGTGCGGCGGGGGGGAGCAGTTCTTC. Its protein product is CASSLCGGGEQFF. The whole variable domain, remainder taken from reference TRBV5-1 and TRBJ2-1, is KAGVTQTPRYLIKTRGQQVTLSCSPISGHRSVSWYQQTPGQGLQFLFEYFSETQRNKGNFPGRFSGRQFSNSRSEMNVSTLELGDSALYLCASSLCGGGEQFFGPGTRLTVL.